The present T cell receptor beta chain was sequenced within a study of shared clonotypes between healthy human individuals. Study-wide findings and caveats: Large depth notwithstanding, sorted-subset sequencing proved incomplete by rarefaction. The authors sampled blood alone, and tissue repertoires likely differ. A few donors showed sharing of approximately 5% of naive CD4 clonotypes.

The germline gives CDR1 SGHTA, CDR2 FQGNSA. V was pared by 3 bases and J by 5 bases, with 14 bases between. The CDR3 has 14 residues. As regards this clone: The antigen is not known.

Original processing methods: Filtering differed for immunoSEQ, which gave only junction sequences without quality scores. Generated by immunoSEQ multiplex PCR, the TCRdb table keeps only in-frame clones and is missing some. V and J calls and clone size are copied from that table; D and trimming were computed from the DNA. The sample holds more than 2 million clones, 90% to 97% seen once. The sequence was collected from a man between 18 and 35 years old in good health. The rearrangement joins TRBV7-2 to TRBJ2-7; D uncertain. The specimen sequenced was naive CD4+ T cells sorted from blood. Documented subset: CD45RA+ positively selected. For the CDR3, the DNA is TGTGCCAGCAGCTTCGGACCGAAGCCCAACGAGCAGTACTTC. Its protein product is CASSFGPKPNEQYF.